This T cell receptor beta chain was captured by sequencing in a study of blood T cell repertoires in COVID-19. Trimming at V came to 1 base and at J to 3 bases, leaving 12 bases not matched to a gene. The CDR3 runs to 17 residues. The V gene's germline CDR1 is SEHNR and CDR2 FQNEAQ (reference sequence). The assay was immunoSEQ multiplex PCR, and TCRdb's table has in-frame clones only and misses some. The profile shows 25,000 to 35,000 clones, approximately 91% of them singletons. The sequencing input was peripheral blood. V gene TRBV7-9 combines with J gene TRBJ2-7; TRBD2 matches 7 bases. The sequence came from a human donor with active COVID-19. The donor label of this sample is uncertain. CDR3 protein: CASSLVSTPGGGYEQYF. CDR3 nucleotides: TGTGCCAGCAGCTTAGTGTCGACTCCTGGGGGGGGCTACGAGCAGTACTTC.